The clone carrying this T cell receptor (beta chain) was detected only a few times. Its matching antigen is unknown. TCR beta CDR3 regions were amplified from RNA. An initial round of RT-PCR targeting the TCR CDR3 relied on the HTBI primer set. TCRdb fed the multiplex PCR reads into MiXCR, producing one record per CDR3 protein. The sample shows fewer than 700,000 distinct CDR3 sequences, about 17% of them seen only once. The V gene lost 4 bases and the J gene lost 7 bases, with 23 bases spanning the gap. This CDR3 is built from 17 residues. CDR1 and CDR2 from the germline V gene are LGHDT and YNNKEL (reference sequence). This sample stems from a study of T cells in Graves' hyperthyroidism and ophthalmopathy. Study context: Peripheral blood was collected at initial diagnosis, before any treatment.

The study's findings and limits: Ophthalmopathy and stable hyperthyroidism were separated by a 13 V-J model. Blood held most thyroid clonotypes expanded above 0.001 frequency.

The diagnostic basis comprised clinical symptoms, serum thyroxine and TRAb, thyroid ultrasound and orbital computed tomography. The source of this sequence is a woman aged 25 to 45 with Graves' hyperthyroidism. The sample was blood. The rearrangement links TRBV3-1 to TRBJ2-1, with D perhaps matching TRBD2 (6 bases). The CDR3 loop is CASSPEGGMMRQNEQFF. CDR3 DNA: TGTGCCAGCAGCCCAGAGGGAGGCATGATGCGGCAGAATGAGCAGTTCTTC.